These 10 T cell receptor beta chains were sequenced from one sample in a study of blood T cell repertoires in COVID-19. Only in-frame clones appear in the TCRdb table, and some are missing; sequencing was by immunoSEQ multiplex PCR. The sample has approximately 290,000 clones, approximately 91% seen once; the top ten hold 12%. The sequencing input was peripheral blood. The receptors come from a woman in her sixties or seventies with acute or convalescent COVID-19.

The sample holds one count of this clone. V and J are TRBV7-2 and TRBJ1-1; 9 nucleotides line up with TRBD1. Germline trimming cut 5 bases from V and 7 bases from J; bases unmatched to any gene: 17. The CDR3 runs to 17 residues. Germline CDR1 SGHTA, CDR2 FQGNSA. The CDR3 loop is CASSLNVVHRGLSEAFF. The CDR3 nucleotides are TGTGCCAGCAGCCTAAACGTGGTACACAGGGGGCTGAGTGAAGCTTTCTTT.

The chain recombines TRBV18 with TRBJ2-3, with 12 positions matching TRBD2. Trimming cost V 6 bases and J 5 bases; bases outside gene matches: 3. In germline, CDR1 is KGHSH, CDR2 LQKENI. The CDR3 loop spans 14 amino acids. The CDR3 sequence is CASSLGLAGDTQYF. In DNA form, the CDR3 reads TGTGCCAGCTCCCTGGGACTAGCGGGAGATACGCAGTATTTT.

The gene calls are TRBV9 and TRBJ1-6; 9 nucleotides agree with TRBD1. The germline V gene has CDR1 SGDLS and CDR2 YYNGEE. J lost 9 bases, V lost 0 bases, and 7 bases had no gene match. The CDR3 runs 16 residues. The CDR3 protein is CASSVGHRGQGSPLHF. CDR3 coding DNA: TGTGCCAGCAGCGTAGGGCACAGGGGGCAGGGTTCACCCCTCCACTTT.

This chain uses TRBV28 with TRBJ2-1, with TRBD2 as a possible D gene (5 bases). Germline assignment: CDR1 MDHEN and CDR2 SYDVKM. The CDR3 consists of 12 residues. The V and J ends lost 3 bases and 9 bases respectively, with 9 bases between them. This CDR3 reads CASSFKGLEQFF. The CDR3 DNA reads as TGTGCCAGCAGTTTCAAAGGACTTGAGCAGTTCTTC.

This clone appeared a single time. This rearrangement joins TRBV11-2 to TRBJ1-1; 7 nucleotides line up with TRBD1. The germline V gene has CDR1 SGHAT and CDR2 FQNNGV. The CDR3 length is 14 residues. V was pared by 3 bases and J by 2 bases, with 3 bases of the junction left unmatched. The CDR3 region is CASSLGQSNTEAFF. The CDR3 region has the DNA TGTGCCAGCAGCTTGGGACAGTCTAACACTGAAGCTTTCTTT.

The chain joins TRBV3-1 (or the pseudogene TRBV3-2) to TRBJ2-4; D possibly corresponds to TRBD2 (6 bases). The CDR3 has 17 residues. V was cut by 0 bases and J by 1 base, with 13 bases left in between. The germline V gene has CDR1 LGHDT and CDR2 YNNKEL (reference sequence). The CDR3 sequence: CASSQDRREEAKNIQYF. CDR3 in DNA: TGTGCCAGCAGCCAAGATCGAAGGGAGGAGGCCAAAAACATTCAGTACTTC.

A single count supports this clone. The chain combines TRBV5-4 with TRBJ1-2, with D maybe TRBD1 (6 bases). V lost 4 bases and J lost 0, with 13 bases in between. The CDR3 is 15 amino acids. CDR1 is SGHNT, CDR2 YYREEE, per germline (reference sequence). Here the CDR3 DNA reads TGTGCCAGCAGCAGTGGACAGCGCACTAACTATGGCTACACCTTC. This translates into CASSSGQRTNYGYTF.

This clone was observed a single time. DNA of the CDR3: TGCGCCAGCAGTCTAGCGGGCGGATTGGACGAGCAGTACTTC. Residues: CASSLAGGLDEQYF. The chain links TRBV5-1 to TRBJ2-7; 8 bases fit TRBD2. CDR3 size: 14 residues. V gave up 5 bases and J gave up 5 bases; unmatched junction bases: 9. CDR1 is SGHRS and CDR2 is YFSETQ in the germline V gene.

The chain couples TRBV6-5 to TRBJ2-3; 9 bases are a match to TRBD1. CDR1 and CDR2 (germline): MNHEY, SVGAGI. The CDR3 is made up of 13 amino acids. Unmatched junction bases numbered 6, after V lost 4 bases and J lost 10 bases. CDR3 nucleotides: TGTGCCAGCAGTTCCCGGACAGGGGTTGCGCAGTATTTT. It yields the protein CASSSRTGVAQYF.

The chain employs TRBV5-8 and TRBJ2-7; D is unresolved. This CDR3 comprises 14 residues. V was pared by 0 bases and J by 5 bases, with 12 bases between. The germline CDR1 and CDR2 sequences are SGHTS and YDEGEE. Here the CDR3 DNA reads TGTGCCAGCAGCTTGGCCCCGCGGAAAGACGAGCAGTACTTC. This translates into CASSLAPRKDEQYF.